The 15 T cell receptor beta chains reported below all come from one sample, sequenced in a study of beta chain features in type 1 diabetes. The study reverse transcribed the entire isolated RNA, so it sequenced expressed TCRB transcripts. Sequenced by immunoSEQ multiplex PCR; TCRdb stores in-frame clones only, minus some. The table shows 310,000 or so clones, with about 11% occurring only once. The sequencing input was naive CD4+ T cells from blood. These receptors were collected from a woman in her thirties in good health.

V gene TRBV2 combines with J gene TRBJ1-5, with 7 bases fitting TRBD1. V dropped 4 bases and J dropped 6; count of bases not matched to a gene: 6. This CDR3 has 14 amino acids. Germline CDR1 is SNHLY and CDR2 is FYNNEI. Here the CDR3 reads CASSGQGTPQPQHF. The CDR3 DNA reads TGTGCCAGCAGTGGACAGGGAACTCCTCAGCCCCAGCATTTT. The full variable domain, with the rest looked up from reference TRBV2 and TRBJ1-5, is EPEVTQTPSHQVTQMGQEVILRCVPISNHLYFYWYRQILGQKVEFLVSFYNNEISEKSEIFDDQFSVERPDGSNFTLKIRSTKLEDSAMYFCASSGQGTPQPQHFGDGTRLSIL.

A few counts support this clone. The chain is built from TRBV7-3 and TRBJ2-3; 8 bases are shared with TRBD2. Per germline, CDR1 SGHTA and CDR2 FQGTGA. The CDR3 contains 16 residues. The V gene end was trimmed by 2 bases and the J gene end by 4 bases; junction bases not matched to a gene: 8. The CDR3 DNA reads as TGTGCCAGCAGCTTAGGTGGTAGCGGGACGGCAGATACGCAGTATTTT. Translation gives CASSLGGSGTADTQYF.

The J gene is TRBJ2-1, the V gene TRBV5-1; 8 nucleotides agree with TRBD2. The CDR3 spans 14 residues. J was trimmed by 7 bases and V by 1 base; bases with no gene match: 4. Germline CDR1 and CDR2: SGHRS and YFSETQ. The CDR3 DNA reads TGCGCCAGCAGCTTGAGCGGGAGTATTAATGAGCAGTTCTTC. It yields the protein CASSLSGSINEQFF.

V is TRBV27 and J is TRBJ2-3; unclear D gene. This CDR3 spans 13 amino acids. CDR1 MNHEY and CDR2 SMNVEV come from the germline V gene (reference sequence). Trimming shortened V by 0 bases and J by 2 bases, and 3 bases separated the two germline ends. CDR3 protein: CASSLSYTDTQYF. CDR3 in DNA: TGTGCCAGCAGTTTATCGTACACAGATACGCAGTATTTT.

The V gene is TRBV18, the J gene TRBJ1-5, with 9 nucleotides matching TRBD1. The ends lost 3 bases at V and 4 bases at J; junction bases unmatched: 4. Germline CDR1 is KGHSH and CDR2 is LQKENI. The CDR3 runs to 15 residues. CDR3 in amino acids: CASSPIGTGNQPQHF. The CDR3 nucleotides read TGTGCCAGCTCACCGATCGGGACAGGGAATCAGCCCCAGCATTTT.

This clone appeared a few times. This chain joins TRBV18 and TRBJ2-1; possible D gene TRBD1, 5 bases. V was pared by 1 base and J by 8 bases, with 9 bases between. The V gene's germline CDR1 is KGHSH and CDR2 LQKENI. This CDR3 is built from 13 residues. In DNA, the CDR3 is TGTGCCAGCTCACCACTACAGGCCGATGAGCAGTTCTTC. As protein: CASSPLQADEQFF.

This clone was observed a few times. V gene TRBV28 combines with J gene TRBJ1-1, with 9 nucleotides matching TRBD1. Germline values: CDR1 MDHEN, CDR2 SYDVKM. After removal of 1 base from V and 8 bases from J, the junction contained 8 bases not matched to a gene. The CDR3 totals 15 residues. DNA of the CDR3: TGTGCCAGCAGTTTATCAGCCGCGGGGACAGGGGAAGCTTTCTTT. Translated, it gives CASSLSAAGTGEAFF.

The chain couples TRBV4-3 to TRBJ2-2; 12 nucleotides match TRBD2. Per germline, CDR1 LGHNA and CDR2 YSLEER. The CDR3 length is 21 residues. V lost 0 bases, J lost 4 bases, and 15 bases stayed unmatched. As DNA, the CDR3 is TGCGCCAGCAGCCAAGAAAATATTCGAGGGCTAGCGGGAGGGCCCACCGGGGAGCTGTTTTTT. Translation: CASSQENIRGLAGGPTGELFF.

This clone was seen a few times. The CDR3 here is CASSMGANEQYF. Written as DNA, the CDR3 is TGTGCCAGTAGTATGGGGGCCAACGAGCAGTACTTC. The chain recombines TRBV19 with TRBJ2-7; perhaps TRBD1 as D (6 bases). The germline V gene has CDR1 LNHDA and CDR2 SQIVND (reference sequence). The germline V and J ends were trimmed by 3 bases and 5 bases, with 8 bases remaining between them. The CDR3 contains 12 residues. The variable domain in full, completed from reference TRBV19 and TRBJ2-7, reads DGGITQSPKYLFRKEGQNVTLSCEQNLNHDAMYWYRQDPGQGLRLIYYSQIVNDFQKGDIAEGYSVSREKKESFPLTVTSAQKNPTAFYLCASSMGANEQYFGPGTRLTVT.

The chain couples TRBV4-3 to TRBJ2-7; 9 bases align to TRBD1. Germline values: CDR1 LGHNA, CDR2 YSLEER. The CDR3 contains 21 residues. J was trimmed by 0 bases and V by 0 bases; bases with no gene match: 18. The CDR3 here is CASSQEGATGGLGEPSYEQYF. CDR3 sequence (DNA): TGCGCCAGCAGCCAAGAGGGGGCGACAGGGGGTTTGGGGGAGCCCTCCTACGAGCAGTACTTC.

The rearrangement uses TRBV4-1 and TRBJ1-1; D is unresolved. Germline lookup yields CDR1 MGHRA and CDR2 YSYEKL. V dropped 2 bases and J dropped 6 bases, with 16 bases sitting between them. The CDR3 extends over 15 amino acids. Here the CDR3 reads CASSQSARERPEAFF. The DNA for the CDR3 is TGCGCCAGCAGCCAATCGGCGAGGGAGAGGCCTGAAGCTTTCTTT.

The chain couples TRBV2 to TRBJ2-1, with D tentatively TRBD1 (5 bases). V was trimmed by 4 bases and J by 0 bases, leaving 10 bases between them. Germline loops: CDR1 SNHLY, CDR2 FYNNEI. This CDR3 has 15 residues. In DNA form, the CDR3 reads TGTGCCAGCAGTGGGGGCCTTAGCTCCTACAATGAGCAGTTCTTC. Its protein is CASSGGLSSYNEQFF.

This sequence joins TRBV4-2 and TRBJ1-1; TRBD1 might be the D (5 bases). Trimming took 3 bases from V and 2 from J, leaving 16 bases between them. The CDR3 has 16 residues. The germline gives CDR1 LGHNA, CDR2 YNFKEQ. The CDR3 region has the DNA TGTGCCAGCAGCCAGACGATTCAGGGCCCTAACACTGAAGCTTTCTTT. This encodes CASSQTIQGPNTEAFF.

This clone has more than one count but fewer than ten. The chain combines TRBV11-1 with TRBJ2-2; tentatively, D is TRBD2 (5 bases). The CDR3 consists of 15 residues. V was shortened by 5 bases and J by 6 bases, with 16 bases between the two germline ends. The germline V gene encodes CDR1 SGHAT and CDR2 FQDESV (reference sequence). The CDR3 loop reads CASSPTTSLPGELFF. CDR3 nucleotides: TGTGCCAGCAGCCCCACCACTAGTCTCCCCGGGGAGCTGTTTTTT. Combining the CDR3 with reference TRBV11-1 and TRBJ2-2 gives the whole variable domain EAEVAQSPRYKITEKSQAVAFWCDPISGHATLYWYRQILGQGPELLVQFQDESVVDDSQLPKDRFSAERLKGVDSTLKIQPAELGDSAMYLCASSPTTSLPGELFFGEGSRLTVL.

This clone was recorded a few times. The genes are TRBV29-1 and TRBJ1-5, with 7 bases aligning to TRBD1. Germline values: CDR1 SQVTM, CDR2 ANQGSEA. CDR3 size: 14 residues. After removal of 4 bases from V and 3 bases from J, the junction contained 6 bases not matched to a gene. This CDR3 reads CSVGQGSNNQPQHF. DNA of the CDR3: TGCAGCGTTGGACAGGGCAGTAACAATCAGCCCCAGCATTTT. Drawing the rest from reference TRBV29-1 and TRBJ1-5, the complete variable domain is SAVISQKPSRDICQRGTSLTIQCQVDSQVTMMFWYRQQPGQSLTLIATANQGSEATYESGFVIDKFPISRPNLTFSTLTVSNMSPEDSSIYLCSVGQGSNNQPQHFGDGTRLSIL.